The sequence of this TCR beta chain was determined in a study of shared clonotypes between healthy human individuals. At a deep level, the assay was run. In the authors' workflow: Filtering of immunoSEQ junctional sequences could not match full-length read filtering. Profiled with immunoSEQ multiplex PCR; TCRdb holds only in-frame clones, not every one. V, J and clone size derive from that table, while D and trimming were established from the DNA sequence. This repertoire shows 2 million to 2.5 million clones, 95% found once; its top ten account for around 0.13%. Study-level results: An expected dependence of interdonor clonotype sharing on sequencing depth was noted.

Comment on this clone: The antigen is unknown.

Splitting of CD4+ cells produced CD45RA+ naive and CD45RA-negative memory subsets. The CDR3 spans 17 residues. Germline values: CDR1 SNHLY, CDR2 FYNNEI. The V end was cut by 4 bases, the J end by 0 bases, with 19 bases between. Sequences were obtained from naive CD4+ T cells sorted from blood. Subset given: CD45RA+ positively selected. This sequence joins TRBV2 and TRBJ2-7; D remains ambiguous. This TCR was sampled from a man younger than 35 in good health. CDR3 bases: TGTGCCAGCAGTGCTTATCCACTCTACTCTAGCTCCTACGAGCAGTACTTC. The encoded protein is CASSAYPLYSSSYEQYF.